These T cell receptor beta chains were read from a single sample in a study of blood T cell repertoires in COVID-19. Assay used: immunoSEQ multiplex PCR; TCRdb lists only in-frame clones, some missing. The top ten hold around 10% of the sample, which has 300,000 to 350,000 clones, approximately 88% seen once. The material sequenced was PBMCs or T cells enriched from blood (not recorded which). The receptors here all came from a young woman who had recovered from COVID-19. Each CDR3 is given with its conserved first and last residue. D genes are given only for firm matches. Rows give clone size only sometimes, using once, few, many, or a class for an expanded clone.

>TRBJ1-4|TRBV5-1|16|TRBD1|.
TGCGCCAGCAGCCCGGGACAGGGGACAACTAATGAAAAACTGTTTTTT
CASSPGQGTTNEKLFF
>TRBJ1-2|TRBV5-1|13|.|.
TGCGCCAGCAGCTTGGACAGGGACTATGGCTACACCTTC
CASSLDRDYGYTF
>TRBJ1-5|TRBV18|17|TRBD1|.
TGTGCCAGCTCACCAGGCCAAGGGGGCGCGAGCAATCAGCCCCAGCATTTT
CASSPGQGGASNQPQHF
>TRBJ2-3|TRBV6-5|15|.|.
TGTGCCAACTCAATAGATGCGGGTCGCACAGATACGCAGTATTTT
CANSIDAGRTDTQYF
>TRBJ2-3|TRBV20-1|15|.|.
TGCAGTGCTAGTGGGCTCAAACGTGGCACAGATACGCAGTATTTT
CSASGLKRGTDTQYF
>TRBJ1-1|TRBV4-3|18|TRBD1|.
TGCGCCAGCAGCCAAGATTTGGCAGGGGGCGGGAGGGACACTGAAGCTTTCTTT
CASSQDLAGGGRDTEAFF
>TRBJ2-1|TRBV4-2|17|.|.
TGTGCCAGCAGCTCAGGGGTATCCCAGATCTCCTACAATGAGCAGTTCTTC
CASSSGVSQISYNEQFF
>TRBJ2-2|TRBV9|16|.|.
TGTGCCAGCAGCGTAGGAACTAGCTGGCGGACCGGGGAGCTGTTTTTT
CASSVGTSWRTGELFF
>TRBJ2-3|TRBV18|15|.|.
TGTGCCAGCTCACGTCAGGGGTGGAGCACAGATACGCAGTATTTT
CASSRQGWSTDTQYF
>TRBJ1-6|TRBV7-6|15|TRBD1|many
TGTGCCAGCAGCCTACAGACAGGGAAAAACTCACCCCTCCACTTT
CASSLQTGKNSPLHF
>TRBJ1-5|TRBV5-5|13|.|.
TGTGCCAGCAGCTTCGGGGGGGATCAGCCCCAGCATTTT
CASSFGGDQPQHF
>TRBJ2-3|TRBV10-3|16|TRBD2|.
TGTGCCATCAGGCCGGGGACTAGCGGGTACACAGATACGCAGTATTTT
CAIRPGTSGYTDTQYF
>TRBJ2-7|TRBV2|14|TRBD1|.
TGTGCCAGCAGTTCGACAGGGGGTTTGCGTGAGCAGTACTTC
CASSSTGGLREQYF
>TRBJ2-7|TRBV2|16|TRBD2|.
TGTGCCAGCAGTCTAGCGGGGGGCCCGATGCTGTACGAGCAGTACTTC
CASSLAGGPMLYEQYF